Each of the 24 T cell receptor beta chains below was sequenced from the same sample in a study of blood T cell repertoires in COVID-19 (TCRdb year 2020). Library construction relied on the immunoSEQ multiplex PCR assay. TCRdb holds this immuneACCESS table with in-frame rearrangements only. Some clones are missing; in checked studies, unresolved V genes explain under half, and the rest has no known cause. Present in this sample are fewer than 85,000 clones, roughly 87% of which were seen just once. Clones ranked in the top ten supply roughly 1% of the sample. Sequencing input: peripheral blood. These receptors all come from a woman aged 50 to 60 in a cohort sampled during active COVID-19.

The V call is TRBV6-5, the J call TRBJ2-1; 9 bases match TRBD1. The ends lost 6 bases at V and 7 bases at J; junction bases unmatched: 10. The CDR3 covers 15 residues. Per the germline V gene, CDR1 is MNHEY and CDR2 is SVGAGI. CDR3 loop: CASRPPGQGRNEQFF. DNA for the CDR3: TGTGCCAGCAGACCCCCGGGACAGGGTAGAAATGAGCAGTTCTTC.

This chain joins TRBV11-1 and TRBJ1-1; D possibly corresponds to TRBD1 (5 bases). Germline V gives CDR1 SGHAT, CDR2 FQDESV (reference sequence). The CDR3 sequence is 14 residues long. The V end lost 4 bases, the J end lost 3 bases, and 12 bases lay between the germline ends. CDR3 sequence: CASSWKGKDTEAFF. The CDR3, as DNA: TGTGCCAGCAGCTGGAAGGGGAAGGACACTGAAGCTTTCTTT.

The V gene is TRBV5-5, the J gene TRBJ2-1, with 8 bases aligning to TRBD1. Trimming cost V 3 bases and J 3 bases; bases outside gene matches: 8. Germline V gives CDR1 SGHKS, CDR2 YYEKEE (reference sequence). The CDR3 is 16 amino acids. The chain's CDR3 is CASSSLTGGIYNEQFF. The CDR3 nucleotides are TGTGCCAGCAGCTCCTTAACAGGGGGTATCTACAATGAGCAGTTCTTC.

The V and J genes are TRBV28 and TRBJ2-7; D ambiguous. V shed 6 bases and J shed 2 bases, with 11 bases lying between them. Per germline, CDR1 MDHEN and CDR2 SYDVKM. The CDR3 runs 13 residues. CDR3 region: CASSPTVTYEQYF. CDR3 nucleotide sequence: TGTGCCAGCAGCCCGACTGTGACCTACGAGCAGTACTTC. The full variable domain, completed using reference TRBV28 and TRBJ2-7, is DVKVTQSSRYLVKRTGEKVFLECVQDMDHENMFWYRQDPGLGLRLIYFSYDVKMKEKGDIPEGYSVSREKKERFSLILESASTNQTSMYLCASSPTVTYEQYFGPGTRLTVT.

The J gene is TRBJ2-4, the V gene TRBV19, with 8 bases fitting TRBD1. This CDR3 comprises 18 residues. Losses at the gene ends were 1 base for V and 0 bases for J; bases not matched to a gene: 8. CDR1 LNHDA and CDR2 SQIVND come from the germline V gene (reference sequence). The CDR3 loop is CASSIAGQGALAKNIQYF. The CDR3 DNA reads TGTGCCAGTAGTATAGCCGGACAGGGAGCCCTAGCCAAAAACATTCAGTACTTC.

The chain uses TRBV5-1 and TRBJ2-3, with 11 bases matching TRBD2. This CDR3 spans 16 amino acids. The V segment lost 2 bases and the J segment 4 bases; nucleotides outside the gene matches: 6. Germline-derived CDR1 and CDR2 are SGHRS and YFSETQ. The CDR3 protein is CASSLGLAGVSDTQYF. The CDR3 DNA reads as TGCGCCAGCAGCTTAGGACTAGCGGGCGTCTCAGATACGCAGTATTTT.

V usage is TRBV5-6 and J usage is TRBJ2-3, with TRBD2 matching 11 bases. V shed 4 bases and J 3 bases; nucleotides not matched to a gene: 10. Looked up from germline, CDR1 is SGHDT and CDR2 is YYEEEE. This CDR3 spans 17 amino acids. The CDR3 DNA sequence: TGTGCCAGCAGCCCCCTTAGCTCTAGCGGGAGGACAGATACGCAGTATTTT. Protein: CASSPLSSSGRTDTQYF.

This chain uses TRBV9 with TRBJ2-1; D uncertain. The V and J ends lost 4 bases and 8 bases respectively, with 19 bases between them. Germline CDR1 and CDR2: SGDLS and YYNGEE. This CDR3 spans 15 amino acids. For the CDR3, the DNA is TGTGCCAGCAGCTCCCCGTGGTCGGTGTCGGATGAGCAGTTCTTC. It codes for CASSSPWSVSDEQFF.

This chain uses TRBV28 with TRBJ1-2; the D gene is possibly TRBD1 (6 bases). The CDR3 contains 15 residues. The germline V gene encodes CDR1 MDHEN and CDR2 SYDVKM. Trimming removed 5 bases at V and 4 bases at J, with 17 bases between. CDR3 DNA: TGTGCCAGCAGTGCGCCGGGGGGGCTCGTCTATGGCTACACCTTC. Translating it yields CASSAPGGLVYGYTF.

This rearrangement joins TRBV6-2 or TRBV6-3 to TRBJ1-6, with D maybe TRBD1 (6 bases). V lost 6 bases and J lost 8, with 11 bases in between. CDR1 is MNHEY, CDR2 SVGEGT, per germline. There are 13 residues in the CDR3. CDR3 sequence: CASSLRQDSPLHF. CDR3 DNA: TGTGCCAGCAGCCTACGACAGGATTCACCCCTCCACTTT.

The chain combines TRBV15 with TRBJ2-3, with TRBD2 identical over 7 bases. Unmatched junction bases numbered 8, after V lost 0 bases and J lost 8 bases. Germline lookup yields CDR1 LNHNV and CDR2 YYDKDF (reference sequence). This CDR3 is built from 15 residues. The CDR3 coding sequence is TGTGCCACCAGCAGAGATGGGGGGGGGATCGGTACGCAGTATTTT. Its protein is CATSRDGGGIGTQYF.

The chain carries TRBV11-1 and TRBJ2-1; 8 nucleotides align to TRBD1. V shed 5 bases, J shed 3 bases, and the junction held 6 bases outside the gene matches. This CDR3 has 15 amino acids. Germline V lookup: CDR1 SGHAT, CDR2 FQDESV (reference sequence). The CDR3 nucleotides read TGTGCCAGCAGCAGTAGGACAGGGCTCTACAATGAGCAGTTCTTC. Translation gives CASSSRTGLYNEQFF.

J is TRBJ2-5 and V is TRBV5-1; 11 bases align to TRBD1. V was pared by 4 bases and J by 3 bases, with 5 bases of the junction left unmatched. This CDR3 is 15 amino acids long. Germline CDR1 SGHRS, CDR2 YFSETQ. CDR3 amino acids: CASSGQGAREETQYF. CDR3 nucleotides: TGCGCCAGCAGCGGACAGGGGGCGCGGGAAGAGACCCAGTACTTC.

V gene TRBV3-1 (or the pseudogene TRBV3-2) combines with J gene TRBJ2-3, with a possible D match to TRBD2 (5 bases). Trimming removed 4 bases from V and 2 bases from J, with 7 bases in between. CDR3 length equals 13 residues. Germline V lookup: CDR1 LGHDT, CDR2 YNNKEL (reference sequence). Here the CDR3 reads CASSRLITDTQYF. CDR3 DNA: TGTGCCAGCAGCCGACTAATCACAGATACGCAGTATTTT.

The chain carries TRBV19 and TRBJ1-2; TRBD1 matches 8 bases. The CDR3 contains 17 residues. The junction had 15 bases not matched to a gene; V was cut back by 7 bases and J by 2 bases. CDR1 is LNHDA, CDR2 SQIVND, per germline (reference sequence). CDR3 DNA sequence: TGTGCCAGTACCGAATACGAAGGACAGGGAGGGAACTATGGCTACACCTTC. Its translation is CASTEYEGQGGNYGYTF.

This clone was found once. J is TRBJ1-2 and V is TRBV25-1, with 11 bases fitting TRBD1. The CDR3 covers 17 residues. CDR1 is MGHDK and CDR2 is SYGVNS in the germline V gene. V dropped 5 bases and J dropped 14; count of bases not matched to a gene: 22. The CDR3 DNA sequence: TGTGCCAGCAGTCCCCAAATAAGGAGGGGGACAGGGGGACACCAGACCTTC. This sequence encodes CASSPQIRRGTGGHQTF.

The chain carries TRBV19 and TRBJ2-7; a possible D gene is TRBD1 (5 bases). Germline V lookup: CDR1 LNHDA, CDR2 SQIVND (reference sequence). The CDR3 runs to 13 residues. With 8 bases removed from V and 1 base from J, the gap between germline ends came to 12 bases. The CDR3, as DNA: TGTGCCAGTCGGCAGGGTTTATCCTACGAGCAGTACTTC. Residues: CASRQGLSYEQYF. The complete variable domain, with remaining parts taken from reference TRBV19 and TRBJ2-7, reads DGGITQSPKYLFRKEGQNVTLSCEQNLNHDAMYWYRQDPGQGLRLIYYSQIVNDFQKGDIAEGYSVSREKKESFPLTVTSAQKNPTAFYLCASRQGLSYEQYFGPGTRLTVT.

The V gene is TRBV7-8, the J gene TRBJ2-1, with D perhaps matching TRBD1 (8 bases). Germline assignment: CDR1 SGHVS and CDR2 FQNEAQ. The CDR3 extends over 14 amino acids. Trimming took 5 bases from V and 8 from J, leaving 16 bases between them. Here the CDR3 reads CASSIRQGRDEQFF. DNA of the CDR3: TGTGCCAGCAGCATCCGACAGGGGAGGGATGAGCAGTTCTTC. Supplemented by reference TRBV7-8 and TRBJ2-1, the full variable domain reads GAGVSQSPRYKVAKRGQDVALRCDPISGHVSLFWYQQALGQGPEFLTYFQNEAQLDKSGLPSDRFFAERPEGSVSTLKIQRTQQEDSAVYLCASSIRQGRDEQFFGPGTRLTVL.

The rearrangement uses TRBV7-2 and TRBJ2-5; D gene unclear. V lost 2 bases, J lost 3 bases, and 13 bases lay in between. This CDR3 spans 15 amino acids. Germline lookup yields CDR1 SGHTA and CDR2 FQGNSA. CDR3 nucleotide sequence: TGTGCCAGCAGCTTAAACTTCTTCGTCGAAGAGACCCAGTACTTC. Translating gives CASSLNFFVEETQYF.

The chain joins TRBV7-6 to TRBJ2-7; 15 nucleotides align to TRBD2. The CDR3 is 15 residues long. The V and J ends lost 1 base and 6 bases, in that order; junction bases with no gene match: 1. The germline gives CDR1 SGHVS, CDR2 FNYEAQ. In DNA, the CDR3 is TGTGCCAGCAGCTTAGGGACTAGCGGGAGGGGCGAGCAGTACTTC. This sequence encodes CASSLGTSGRGEQYF.

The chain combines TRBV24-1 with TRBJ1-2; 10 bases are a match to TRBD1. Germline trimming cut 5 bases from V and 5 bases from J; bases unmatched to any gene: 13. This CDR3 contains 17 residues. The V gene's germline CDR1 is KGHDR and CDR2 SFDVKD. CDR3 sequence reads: CATSAPLGTGVGYGYTF. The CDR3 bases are TGTGCCACCAGTGCCCCCCTCGGGACAGGGGTTGGGTATGGCTACACCTTC.

DNA of the CDR3: TGTGCCAGCAGCCTAGTGCCAGGGGAACTAACTGAAGCTTTCTTT. The encoded protein is CASSLVPGELTEAFF. V and J are TRBV9 and TRBJ1-1; D may be TRBD1 (6 bases). V was clipped by 4 bases and J by 5 bases, with 18 bases between them. CDR3 size: 15 residues. The germline gives CDR1 SGDLS, CDR2 YYNGEE. The variable domain in full, with the rest retrieved from reference TRBV9 and TRBJ1-1, is DSGVTQTPKHLITATGQRVTLRCSPRSGDLSVYWYQQSLDQGLQFLIQYYNGEERAKGNILERFSAQQFPDLHSELNLSSLELGDSALYFCASSLVPGELTEAFFGQGTRLTVV.

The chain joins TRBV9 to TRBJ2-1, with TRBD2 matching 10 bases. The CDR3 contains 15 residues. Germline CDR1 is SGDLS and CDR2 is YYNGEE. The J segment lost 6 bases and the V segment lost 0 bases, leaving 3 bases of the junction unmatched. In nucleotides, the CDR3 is TGTGCCAGCAGCGTAGAACTAGCGGGAATCAATGAGCAGTTCTTC. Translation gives CASSVELAGINEQFF. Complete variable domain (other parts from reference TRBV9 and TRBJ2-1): DSGVTQTPKHLITATGQRVTLRCSPRSGDLSVYWYQQSLDQGLQFLIQYYNGEERAKGNILERFSAQQFPDLHSELNLSSLELGDSALYFCASSVELAGINEQFFGPGTRLTVL.

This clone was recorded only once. CDR3 nucleotide sequence: TGTGCCAGCAATCTTCAGGGGATGAACACTGAAGCTTTCTTT. Protein: CASNLQGMNTEAFF. The chain joins TRBV6-6 to TRBJ1-1, with D perhaps TRBD1 (6 bases). V dropped 7 bases and J dropped 0 bases, with 12 bases sitting between them. The length of the CDR3 is 14 residues. CDR1 and CDR2 (germline): MNHNY, SVGAGI (reference sequence).